Sequencing of this T cell receptor (beta chain) was carried out in a study of blood T cell repertoires in COVID-19. As for the study in general: The United States, Italy and Spain were the sources of the acute and convalescent COVID-19 samples. T cells, B-cell-depleted T cells, or PBMCs supplied cDNA or gDNA.

Authors' data handling: Cell counts per sample came from amplifying reference gene primers. Here immunoSEQ multiplex PCR was the method, and the copy in TCRdb shows in-frame clones only, minus some. V and J calls and clone size come straight from that table; D and trimming were deduced from the DNA. The sample comprises a few hundred thousand clones, around 90% of which are singletons, and roughly 3.9% rests with the top ten. Trimming cost V 4 bases and J 5 bases, with 15 bases left between them. CDR1 is SGDLS, CDR2 YYNGEE, per germline. CDR3 length: 14 amino acids. The chain recombines TRBV9 with TRBJ2-5; tentative D call: TRBD2 (6 bases). Material for sequencing was peripheral blood. This clonotype was obtained from a woman aged 35 to 49 with acute or convalescent COVID-19. This CDR3 reads CASSLGLQWETQYF. CDR3 coding DNA: TGTGCCAGCAGCCTGGGACTCCAGTGGGAGACCCAGTACTTC.